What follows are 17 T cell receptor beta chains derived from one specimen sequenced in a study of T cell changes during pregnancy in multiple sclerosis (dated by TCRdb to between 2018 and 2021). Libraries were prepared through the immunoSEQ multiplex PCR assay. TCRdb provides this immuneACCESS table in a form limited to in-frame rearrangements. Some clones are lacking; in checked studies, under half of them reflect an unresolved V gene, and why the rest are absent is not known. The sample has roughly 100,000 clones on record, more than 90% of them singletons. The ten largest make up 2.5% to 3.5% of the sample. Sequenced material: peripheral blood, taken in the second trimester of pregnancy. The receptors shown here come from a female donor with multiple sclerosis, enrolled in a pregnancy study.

The CDR3 sequence: CASSLSGGNTGELFF. The CDR3, as DNA: TGTGCCAGCAGCCTTAGCGGAGGGAACACCGGGGAGCTGTTTTTT. V gene TRBV5-6 combines with J gene TRBJ2-2, with D perhaps TRBD2 (6 bases). V was clipped by 4 bases and J by 1 base, with 11 bases between them. Germline loops: CDR1 SGHDT, CDR2 YYEEEE. CDR3 size: 15 residues.

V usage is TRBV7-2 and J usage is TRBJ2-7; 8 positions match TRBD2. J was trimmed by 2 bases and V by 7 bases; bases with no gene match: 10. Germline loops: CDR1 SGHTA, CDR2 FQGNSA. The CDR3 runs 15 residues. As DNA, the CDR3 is TGTGCCAGCATCCTAATGAGCGGGGGTCCCTACGAGCAGTACTTC. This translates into CASILMSGGPYEQYF.

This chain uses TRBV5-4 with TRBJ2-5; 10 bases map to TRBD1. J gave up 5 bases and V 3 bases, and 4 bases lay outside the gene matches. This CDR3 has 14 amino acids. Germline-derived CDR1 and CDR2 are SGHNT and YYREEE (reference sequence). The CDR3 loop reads CASSSGQGRETQYF. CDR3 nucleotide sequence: TGTGCCAGCAGCTCGGGACAGGGGAGGGAGACCCAGTACTTC.

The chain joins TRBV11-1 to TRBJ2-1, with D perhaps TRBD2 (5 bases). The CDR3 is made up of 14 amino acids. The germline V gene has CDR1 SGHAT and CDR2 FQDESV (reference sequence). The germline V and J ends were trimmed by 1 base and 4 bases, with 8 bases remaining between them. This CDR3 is CASSLGGEYNEQFF. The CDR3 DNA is TGTGCCAGCAGCTTAGGGGGAGAGTACAATGAGCAGTTCTTC.

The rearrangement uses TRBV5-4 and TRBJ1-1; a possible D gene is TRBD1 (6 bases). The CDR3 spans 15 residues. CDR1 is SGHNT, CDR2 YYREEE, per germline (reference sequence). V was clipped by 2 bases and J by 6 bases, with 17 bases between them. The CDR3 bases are TGTGCCAGCAGCTTAGGGGGAGCCCTGGACGCTGAAGCTTTCTTT. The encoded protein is CASSLGGALDAEAFF.

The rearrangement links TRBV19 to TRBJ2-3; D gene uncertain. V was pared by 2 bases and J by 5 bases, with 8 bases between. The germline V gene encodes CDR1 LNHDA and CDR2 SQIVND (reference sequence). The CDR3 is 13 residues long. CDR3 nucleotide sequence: TGTGCCAGTAGTATAAACACTAAAGATACGCAGTATTTT. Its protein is CASSINTKDTQYF.

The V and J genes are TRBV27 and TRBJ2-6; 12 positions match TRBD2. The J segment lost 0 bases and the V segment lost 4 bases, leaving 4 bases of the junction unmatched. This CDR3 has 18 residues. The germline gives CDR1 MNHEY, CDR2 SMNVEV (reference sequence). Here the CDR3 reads CASSSRLAGVSGANVLTF. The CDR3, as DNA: TGTGCCAGCAGTTCCCGACTAGCGGGAGTCTCTGGGGCCAACGTCCTGACTTTC.

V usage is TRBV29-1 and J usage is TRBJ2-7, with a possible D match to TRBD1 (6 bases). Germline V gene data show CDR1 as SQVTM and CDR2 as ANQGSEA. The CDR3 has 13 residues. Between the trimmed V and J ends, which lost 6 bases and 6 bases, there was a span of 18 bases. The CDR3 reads CSVTYLWGLEQYF. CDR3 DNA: TGCAGCGTGACGTATTTATGGGGGCTCGAGCAGTACTTC.

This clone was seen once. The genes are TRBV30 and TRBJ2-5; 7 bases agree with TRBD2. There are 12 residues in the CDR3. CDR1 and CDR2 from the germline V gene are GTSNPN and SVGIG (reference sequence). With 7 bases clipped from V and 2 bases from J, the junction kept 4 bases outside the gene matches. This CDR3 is CAYLAGQETQYF. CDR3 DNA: TGTGCCTACTTAGCGGGTCAAGAGACCCAGTACTTC. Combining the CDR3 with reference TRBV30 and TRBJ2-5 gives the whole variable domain SQTIHQWPATLVQPVGSPLSLECTVEGTSNPNLYWYRQAAGRGLQLLFYSVGIGQISSEVPQNLSASRPQDRQFILSSKKLLLSDSGFYLCAYLAGQETQYFGPGTRLLVL.

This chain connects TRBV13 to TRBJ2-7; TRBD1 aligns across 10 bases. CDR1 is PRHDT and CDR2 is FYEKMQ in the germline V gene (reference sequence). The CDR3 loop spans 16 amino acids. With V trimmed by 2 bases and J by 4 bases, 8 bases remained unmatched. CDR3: CASSLRPSGQGYEQYF. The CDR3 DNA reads TGTGCCAGCAGCTTACGACCTTCGGGACAGGGGTACGAGCAGTACTTC.

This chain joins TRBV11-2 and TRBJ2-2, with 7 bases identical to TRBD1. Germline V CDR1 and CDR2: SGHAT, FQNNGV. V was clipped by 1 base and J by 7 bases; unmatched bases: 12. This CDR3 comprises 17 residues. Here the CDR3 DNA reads TGTGCCAGCAGCTTAGGGGGTCAGCGGCAGGGGGACGGGGAGCTGTTTTTT. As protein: CASSLGGQRQGDGELFF. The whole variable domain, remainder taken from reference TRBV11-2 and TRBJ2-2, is EAGVAQSPRYKIIEKRQSVAFWCNPISGHATLYWYQQILGQGPKLLIQFQNNGVVDDSQLPKDRFSAERLKGVDSTLKIQPAKLEDSAVYLCASSLGGQRQGDGELFFGEGSRLTVL.

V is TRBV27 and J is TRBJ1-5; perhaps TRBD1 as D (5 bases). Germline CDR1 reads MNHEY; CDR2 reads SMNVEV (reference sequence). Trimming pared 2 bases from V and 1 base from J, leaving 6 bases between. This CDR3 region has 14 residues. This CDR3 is CASSLRGSNQPQHF. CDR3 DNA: TGTGCCAGCAGTTTACGGGGGAGCAATCAGCCCCAGCATTTT.

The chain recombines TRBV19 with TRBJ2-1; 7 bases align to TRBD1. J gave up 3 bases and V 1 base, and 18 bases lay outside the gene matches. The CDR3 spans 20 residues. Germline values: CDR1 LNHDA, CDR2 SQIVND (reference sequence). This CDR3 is CASSIGPSRGQRRNYNEQFF. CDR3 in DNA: TGTGCCAGTAGTATAGGTCCATCGAGGGGACAGCGGAGGAACTACAATGAGCAGTTCTTC.

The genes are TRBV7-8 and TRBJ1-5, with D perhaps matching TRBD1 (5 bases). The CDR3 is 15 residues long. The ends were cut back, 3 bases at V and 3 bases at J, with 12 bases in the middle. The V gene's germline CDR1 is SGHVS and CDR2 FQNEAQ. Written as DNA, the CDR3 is TGTGCCAGCAGCTTCCGTGACAGTTTCAATCAGCCCCAGCATTTT. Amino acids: CASSFRDSFNQPQHF.

The CDR3: CASSSLTNRGIYGYTF. In DNA form, the CDR3 reads TGTGCCAGCAGTTCGTTAACCAACAGGGGAATCTATGGCTACACCTTC. The chain is built from TRBV28 and TRBJ1-2; TRBD1 matches 7 bases. The V and J ends lost 4 bases and 4 bases, in that order; junction bases with no gene match: 12. The germline CDR1 and CDR2 sequences are MDHEN and SYDVKM. This CDR3 is 16 amino acids long.

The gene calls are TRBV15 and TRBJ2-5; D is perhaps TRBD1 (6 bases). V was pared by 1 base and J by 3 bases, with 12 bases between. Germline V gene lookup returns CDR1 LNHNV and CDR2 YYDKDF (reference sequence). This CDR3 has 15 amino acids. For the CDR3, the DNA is TGTGCCACCAGCAGAGTGCAGGGGACAAAAGAGACCCAGTACTTC. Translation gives CATSRVQGTKETQYF.

The CDR3 coding sequence is TGTGCCAGTACCTCTAGTCGAAGCAGCTCCTACAATGAGCAGTTCTTC. It translates to CASTSSRSSSYNEQFF. The J gene is TRBJ2-1, the V gene TRBV19, with D unclear. CDR1 and CDR2 from the germline V gene are LNHDA and SQIVND (reference sequence). This CDR3 contains 16 residues. The V end lost 7 bases, the J end lost 0 bases, and 16 bases lay between the germline ends.